This entry concerns a single TCR beta chain. No antigen is known for it. Being one base from a much bigger clone, this may be a read error. Germline CDR1 reads SSHAT; CDR2 reads FNYEAQ (reference sequence). The CDR3 contains 13 residues. Trimming stripped 3 bases from V and 4 bases from J, with 8 bases between. A single record per CDR3 protein comes from TCRdb applying MiXCR to the 5' RACE reads. The profile covers roughly 8,400 distinct CDR3 sequences, with over 55% appearing a single time and 6.2% taken by the ten largest. Study-level points and caveats: Greatest tumor Treg TCR overlap was with tumor naive CD4+ cells. The larger cohort examined one V-J beta rearrangement, not whole repertoires. The TCR gene usage of tumor memory CD4+ T cells clustered together with blood and lymph node memory CD4+ cells and with lymph node naive CD4+ cells.

Memory CD4+ T cells were sorted as CD4+CD45RO+CD25- cells. The gene calls are TRBV7-7 and TRBJ2-3; D uncertain. The material sequenced was tumor-infiltrating memory CD4+ T cells sorted from the breast tumor. Subset in this sample: memory CD4+ T cells, CD4+CD45RO+CD25-. This TCR was sampled from a female donor with breast cancer. The CDR3 region is CASSLAEADTQYF. The CDR3 coding sequence is TGTGCCAGCAGCTTGGCAGAGGCAGATACGCAGTATTTT.